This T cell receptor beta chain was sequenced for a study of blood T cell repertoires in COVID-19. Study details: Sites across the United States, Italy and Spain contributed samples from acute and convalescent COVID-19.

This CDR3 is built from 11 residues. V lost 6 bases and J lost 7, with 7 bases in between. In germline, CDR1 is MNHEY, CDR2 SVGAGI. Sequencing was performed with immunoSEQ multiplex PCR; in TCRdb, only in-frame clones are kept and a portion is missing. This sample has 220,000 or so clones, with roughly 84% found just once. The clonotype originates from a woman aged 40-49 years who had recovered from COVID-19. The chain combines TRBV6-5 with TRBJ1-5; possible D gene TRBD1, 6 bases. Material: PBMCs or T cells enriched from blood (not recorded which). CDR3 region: CASRDRQPQHF. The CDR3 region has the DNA TGTGCCAGCAGAGACAGGCAGCCCCAGCATTTT.